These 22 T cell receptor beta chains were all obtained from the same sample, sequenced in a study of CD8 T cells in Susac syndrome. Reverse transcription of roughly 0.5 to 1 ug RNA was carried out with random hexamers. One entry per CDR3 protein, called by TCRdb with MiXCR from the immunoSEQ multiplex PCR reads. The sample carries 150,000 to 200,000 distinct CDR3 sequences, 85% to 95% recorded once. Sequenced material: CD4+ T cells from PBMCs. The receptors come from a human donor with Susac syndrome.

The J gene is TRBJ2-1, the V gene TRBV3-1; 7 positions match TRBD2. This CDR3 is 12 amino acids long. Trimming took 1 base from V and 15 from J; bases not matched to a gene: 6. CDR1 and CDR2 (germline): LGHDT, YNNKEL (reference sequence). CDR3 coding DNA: TGTGCCAGCAGCCAAGGGGAGGGTTCAGCGTTCTTC. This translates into CASSQGEGSAFF.

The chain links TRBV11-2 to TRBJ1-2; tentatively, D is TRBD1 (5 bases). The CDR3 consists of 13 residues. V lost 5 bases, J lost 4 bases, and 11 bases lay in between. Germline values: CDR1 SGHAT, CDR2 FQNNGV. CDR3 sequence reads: CASSRDAFYGYTF. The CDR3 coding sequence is TGTGCCAGCAGCCGGGACGCCTTCTATGGCTACACCTTC. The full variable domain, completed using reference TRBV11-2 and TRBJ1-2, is EAGVAQSPRYKIIEKRQSVAFWCNPISGHATLYWYQQILGQGPKLLIQFQNNGVVDDSQLPKDRFSAERLKGVDSTLKIQPAKLEDSAVYLCASSRDAFYGYTFGSGTRLTVV.

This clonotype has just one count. The CDR3: CASSGGGGSGPTQPQHF. DNA for the CDR3: TGTGCCAGCAGTGGAGGGGGAGGTAGTGGCCCCACTCAGCCCCAGCATTTT. This rearrangement joins TRBV25-1 to TRBJ1-5, with TRBD1 as a possible D gene (6 bases). Trimming took off 4 bases at V and 6 bases at J, with 22 bases between the two ends. The CDR3 spans 17 residues. Germline V lookup: CDR1 MGHDK, CDR2 SYGVNS.

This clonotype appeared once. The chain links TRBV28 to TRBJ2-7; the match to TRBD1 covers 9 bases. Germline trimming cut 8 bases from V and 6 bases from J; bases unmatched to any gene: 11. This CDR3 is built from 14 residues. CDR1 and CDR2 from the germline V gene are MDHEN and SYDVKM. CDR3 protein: CASALWDRVGEQYF. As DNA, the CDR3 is TGTGCCAGCGCATTGTGGGACAGGGTCGGCGAGCAGTACTTC. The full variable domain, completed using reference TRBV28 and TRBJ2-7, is DVKVTQSSRYLVKRTGEKVFLECVQDMDHENMFWYRQDPGLGLRLIYFSYDVKMKEKGDIPEGYSVSREKKERFSLILESASTNQTSMYLCASALWDRVGEQYFGPGTRLTVT.

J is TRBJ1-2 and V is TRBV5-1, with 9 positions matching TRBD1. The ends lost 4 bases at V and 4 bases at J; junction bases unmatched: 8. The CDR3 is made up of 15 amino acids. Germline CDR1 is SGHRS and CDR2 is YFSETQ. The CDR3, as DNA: TGCGCCAGCAGCAGGACAGGGGAAAAGGGCTATGGCTACACCTTC. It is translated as CASSRTGEKGYGYTF.

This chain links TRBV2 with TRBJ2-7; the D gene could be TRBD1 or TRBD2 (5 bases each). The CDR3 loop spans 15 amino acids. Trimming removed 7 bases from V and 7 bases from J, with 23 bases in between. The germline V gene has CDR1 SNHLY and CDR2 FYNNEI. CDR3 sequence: CASTRVRGSFGEQYF. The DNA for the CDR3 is TGTGCCAGCACCCGAGTGAGGGGTTCCTTTGGGGAGCAGTACTTC.

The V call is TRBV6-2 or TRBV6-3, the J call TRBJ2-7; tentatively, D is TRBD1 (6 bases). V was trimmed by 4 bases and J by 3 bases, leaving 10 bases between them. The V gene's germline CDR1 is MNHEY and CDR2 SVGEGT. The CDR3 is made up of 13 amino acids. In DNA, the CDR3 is TGTGCCAGCAGTTCAGGACAGCTCTACGAGCAGTACTTC. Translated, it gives CASSSGQLYEQYF.

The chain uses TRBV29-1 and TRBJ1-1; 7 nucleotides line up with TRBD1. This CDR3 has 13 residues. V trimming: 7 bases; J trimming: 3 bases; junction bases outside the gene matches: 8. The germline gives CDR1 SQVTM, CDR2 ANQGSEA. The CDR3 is CSATPGQYTEAFF. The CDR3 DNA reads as TGCAGCGCCACCCCGGGACAGTACACTGAAGCTTTCTTT. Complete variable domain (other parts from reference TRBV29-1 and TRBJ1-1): SAVISQKPSRDICQRGTSLTIQCQVDSQVTMMFWYRQQPGQSLTLIATANQGSEATYESGFVIDKFPISRPNLTFSTLTVSNMSPEDSSIYLCSATPGQYTEAFFGQGTRLTVV.

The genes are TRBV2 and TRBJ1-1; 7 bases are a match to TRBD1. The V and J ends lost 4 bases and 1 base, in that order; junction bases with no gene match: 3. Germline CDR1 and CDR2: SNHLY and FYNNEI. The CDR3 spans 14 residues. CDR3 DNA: TGTGCCAGCAGTGTAGGGGGCGCGAACACTGAAGCTTTCTTT. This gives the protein CASSVGGANTEAFF.

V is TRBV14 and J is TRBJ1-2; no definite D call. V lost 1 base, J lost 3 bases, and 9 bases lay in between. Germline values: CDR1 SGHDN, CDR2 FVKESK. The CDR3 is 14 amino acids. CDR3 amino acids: CASSQGGNYYGYTF. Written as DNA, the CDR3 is TGTGCCAGCAGCCAAGGCGGGAACTACTATGGCTACACCTTC.

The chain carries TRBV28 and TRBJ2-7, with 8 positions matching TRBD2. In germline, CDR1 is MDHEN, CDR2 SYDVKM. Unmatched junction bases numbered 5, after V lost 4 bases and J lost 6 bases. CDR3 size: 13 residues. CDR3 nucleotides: TGTGCCAGCAGTTGGGGACTAGTATCCGAGCAGTACTTC. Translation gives CASSWGLVSEQYF.

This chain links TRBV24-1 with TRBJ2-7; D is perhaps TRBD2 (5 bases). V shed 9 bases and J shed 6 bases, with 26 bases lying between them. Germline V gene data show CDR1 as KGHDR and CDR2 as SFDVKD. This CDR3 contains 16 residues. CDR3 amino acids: CATQCSDWLSAGEQYF. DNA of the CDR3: TGTGCCACCCAGTGCAGTGACTGGCTTTCGGCGGGCGAGCAGTACTTC.

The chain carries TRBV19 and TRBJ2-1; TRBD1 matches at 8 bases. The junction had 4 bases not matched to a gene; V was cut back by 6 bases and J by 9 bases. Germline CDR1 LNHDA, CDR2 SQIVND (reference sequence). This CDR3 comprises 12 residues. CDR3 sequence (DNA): TGTGCCAGTAGGACAGGGGACAGTGAGCAGTTCTTC. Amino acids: CASRTGDSEQFF.

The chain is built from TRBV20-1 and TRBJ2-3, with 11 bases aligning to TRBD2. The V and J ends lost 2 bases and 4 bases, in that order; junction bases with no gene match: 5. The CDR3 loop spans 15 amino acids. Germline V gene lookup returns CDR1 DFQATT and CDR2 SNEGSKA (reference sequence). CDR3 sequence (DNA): TGCAGTGCTAGACAACTAGCGGGAGTGGCAGATACGCAGTATTTT. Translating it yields CSARQLAGVADTQYF.

The CDR3 DNA follows: TGCAGCGTTGTAGAGGCTACCCCTGGGGCCAACGTCCTGACTTTC. Its translation: CSVVEATPGANVLTF. The chain recombines TRBV29-1 with TRBJ2-6; the D is unclear. Trimming removed 4 bases from V and 2 bases from J, with 12 bases in between. CDR1 and CDR2 from the germline V gene are SQVTM and ANQGSEA. The CDR3 is 15 amino acids. The variable domain in full, completed from reference TRBV29-1 and TRBJ2-6, reads SAVISQKPSRDICQRGTSLTIQCQVDSQVTMMFWYRQQPGQSLTLIATANQGSEATYESGFVIDKFPISRPNLTFSTLTVSNMSPEDSSIYLCSVVEATPGANVLTFGAGSRLTVL.

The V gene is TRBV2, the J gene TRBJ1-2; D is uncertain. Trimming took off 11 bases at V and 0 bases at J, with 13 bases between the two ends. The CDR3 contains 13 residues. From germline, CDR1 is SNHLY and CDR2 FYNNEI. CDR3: CAEGGNTNYGYTF. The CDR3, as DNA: TGTGCCGAAGGAGGGAACACTAACTATGGCTACACCTTC.

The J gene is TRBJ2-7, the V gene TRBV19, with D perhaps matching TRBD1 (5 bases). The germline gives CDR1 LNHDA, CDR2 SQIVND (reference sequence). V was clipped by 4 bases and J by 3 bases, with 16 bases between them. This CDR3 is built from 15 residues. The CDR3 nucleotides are TGTGCCAGTAGTAACCAAATTGGACACAACTACGAGCAGTACTTC. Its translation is CASSNQIGHNYEQYF.

Here the CDR3 reads CASLGWGAILQTQYF. The CDR3 DNA follows: TGTGCCAGCCTTGGATGGGGGGCCATACTCCAAACCCAGTACTTC. The chain is built from TRBV6-2 or TRBV6-3 and TRBJ2-5; D is tentatively TRBD1 or TRBD2 (6 bases each). With 8 bases removed from V and 8 bases from J, the gap between germline ends came to 24 bases. Germline lookup yields CDR1 MNHEY and CDR2 SVGEGT. The CDR3 covers 15 residues.

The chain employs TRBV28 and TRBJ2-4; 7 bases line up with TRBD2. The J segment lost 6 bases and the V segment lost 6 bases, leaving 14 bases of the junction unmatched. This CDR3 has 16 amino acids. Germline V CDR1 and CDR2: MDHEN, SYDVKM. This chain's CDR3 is CASRTLSGAGLNIQYF. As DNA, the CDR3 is TGTGCCAGCAGGACCTTAAGCGGGGCCGGGTTAAACATTCAGTACTTC.

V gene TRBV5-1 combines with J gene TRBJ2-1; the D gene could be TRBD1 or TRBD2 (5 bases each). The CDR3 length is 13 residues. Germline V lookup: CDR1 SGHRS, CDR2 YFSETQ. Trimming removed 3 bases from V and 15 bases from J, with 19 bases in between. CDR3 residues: CASSSAVGDLPFF. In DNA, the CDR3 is TGCGCCAGCAGCTCAGCCGTGGGGGATCTTCCGTTCTTC. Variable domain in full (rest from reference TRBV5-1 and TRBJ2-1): KAGVTQTPRYLIKTRGQQVTLSCSPISGHRSVSWYQQTPGQGLQFLFEYFSETQRNKGNFPGRFSGRQFSNSRSEMNVSTLELGDSALYLCASSSAVGDLPFFGPGTRLTVL.

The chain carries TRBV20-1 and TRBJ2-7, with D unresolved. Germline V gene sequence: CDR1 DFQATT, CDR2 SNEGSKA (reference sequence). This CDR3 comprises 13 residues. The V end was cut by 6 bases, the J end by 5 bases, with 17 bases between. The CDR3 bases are TGCAGTGCCCTCATCCCCGGACGGAACGAGCAGTACTTC. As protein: CSALIPGRNEQYF.

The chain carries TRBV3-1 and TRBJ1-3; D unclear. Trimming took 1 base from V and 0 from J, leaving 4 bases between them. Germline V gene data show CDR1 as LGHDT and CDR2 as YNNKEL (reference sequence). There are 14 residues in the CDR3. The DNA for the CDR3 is TGTGCCAGCAGCCAAGTAGACTCTGGAAACACCATATATTTT. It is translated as CASSQVDSGNTIYF.